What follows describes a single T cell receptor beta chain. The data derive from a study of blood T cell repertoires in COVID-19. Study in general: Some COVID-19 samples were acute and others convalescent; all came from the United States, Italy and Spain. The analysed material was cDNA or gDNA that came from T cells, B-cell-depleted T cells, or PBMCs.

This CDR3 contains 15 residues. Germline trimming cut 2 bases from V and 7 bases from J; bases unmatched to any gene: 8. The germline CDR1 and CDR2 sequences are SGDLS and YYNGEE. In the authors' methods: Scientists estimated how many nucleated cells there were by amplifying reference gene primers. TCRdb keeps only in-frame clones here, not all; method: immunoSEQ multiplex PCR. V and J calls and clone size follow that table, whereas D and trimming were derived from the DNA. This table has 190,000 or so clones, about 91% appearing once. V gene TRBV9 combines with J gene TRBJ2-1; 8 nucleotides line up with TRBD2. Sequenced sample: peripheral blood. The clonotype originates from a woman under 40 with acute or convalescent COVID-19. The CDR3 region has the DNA TGTGCCAGCAGCGTTAGCGGGACGTCTTGGAATGAGCAGTTCTTC. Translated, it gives CASSVSGTSWNEQFF.